This T cell receptor beta chain was documented in a study of technical replicates of blood from several donors. The repertoire was sequenced with immunoSEQ multiplex PCR; TCRdb's copy has only in-frame clones and lacks some. The top ten clones hold approximately 0.4% of a sample with tens of thousands of clones, more than 85% of them seen once. This sequence was found in a human donor in good health. Some clones in this sample may be carry-over from other donors' samples. The source material was T cells isolated from PBMCs.

CDR3 region: CASTPGRSGANVLTF. As DNA, the CDR3 is TGTGCCAGTACCCCGGGTCGATCTGGGGCCAACGTCCTGACTTTC. The chain combines TRBV19 with TRBJ2-6, with no clear D. Germline V gene data show CDR1 as LNHDA and CDR2 as SQIVND (reference sequence). With 7 bases removed from V and 1 base from J, the gap between germline ends came to 11 bases. This CDR3 is 15 amino acids long.